What follows are 15 T cell receptor beta chains derived from one specimen sequenced in a study of Tregs in tolerant kidney transplant recipients. TCRdb's table, derived via immunoSEQ multiplex PCR, lists solely in-frame clones and lacks some. This sample carries tens of thousands of clones, 84% of them seen once, and the ten largest clones take roughly 4%. The sample consisted of CD4+ T cells from blood. The receptors derive from a human donor in good health.

This chain joins TRBV5-1 and TRBJ2-5, with TRBD2 matching over 12 bases. V lost 0 bases and J lost 5; bases outside the gene matches: 8. Germline values: CDR1 SGHRS, CDR2 YFSETQ. The CDR3 spans 17 residues. The chain's CDR3 is CASSLGQTSGGVETQYF. Written as DNA, the CDR3 is TGCGCCAGCAGCTTGGGCCAGACTAGCGGGGGAGTTGAGACCCAGTACTTC.

There are a few counts of this clone. Other DNA sequences from this sample encode an identical CDR3 as well. The chain links TRBV18 to TRBJ1-2; D perhaps matches TRBD1 (5 bases). There are 15 residues in the CDR3. V lost 0 bases and J 2 bases, leaving 10 bases between the germline ends. Germline loops: CDR1 KGHSH, CDR2 LQKENI. The CDR3 bases are TGTGCCAGCTCACCACCGGCAGGGACCAACTATGGCTACACCTTC. It codes for CASSPPAGTNYGYTF. The whole variable domain, remainder taken from reference TRBV18 and TRBJ1-2, is NAGVMQNPRHLVRRRGQEARLRCSPMKGHSHVYWYRQLPEEGLKFMVYLQKENIIDESGMPKERFSAEFPKEGPSILRIQQVVRGDSAAYFCASSPPAGTNYGYTFGSGTRLTVV.

This chain connects TRBV14 to TRBJ2-2; weak D call: TRBD2 (6 bases). Germline CDR1 SGHDN, CDR2 FVKESK. V shed 0 bases and J shed 2 bases, with 22 bases lying between them. The CDR3 has 20 amino acids. The CDR3 DNA sequence: TGTGCCAGCAGCCAAGATGGATGGAGGGGAACGAACACAAACACCGGGGAGCTGTTTTTT. It yields the protein CASSQDGWRGTNTNTGELFF.

The rearrangement joins TRBV4-2 to TRBJ2-5; no clear D. Germline V lookup: CDR1 LGHNA, CDR2 YNFKEQ. The V end was cut by 1 base, the J end by 1 base, with 10 bases between. The CDR3 is made up of 15 amino acids. CDR3 nucleotides: TGTGCCAGCAGCCAAGCGGTCCCGGGCCAAGAGACCCAGTACTTC. Its protein is CASSQAVPGQETQYF.

The chain uses TRBV18 and TRBJ2-5, with D uncertain. V shed 1 base and J shed 2 bases, with 5 bases lying between them. CDR1 is KGHSH and CDR2 is LQKENI in the germline V gene. The CDR3 runs 13 residues. CDR3 amino acids: CASSPRRQETQYF. The CDR3 region has the DNA TGTGCCAGCTCACCACGTCGGCAAGAGACCCAGTACTTC.

This clone was seen repeatedly, ten times or more. This rearrangement joins TRBV15 to TRBJ1-6; no clear D. Germline lookup yields CDR1 LNHNV and CDR2 YYDKDF (reference sequence). V lost 0 bases and J 8 bases, leaving 8 bases between the germline ends. The CDR3 has 14 residues. In DNA, the CDR3 is TGTGCCACCAGCAGAGAACCGGGGTATTCACCCCTCCACTTT. Translating gives CATSREPGYSPLHF.

The V call is TRBV18, the J call TRBJ1-2; D gene unclear. The CDR3 is 13 amino acids. Trimming removed 8 bases from V and 2 bases from J, with 12 bases in between. Germline CDR1 reads KGHSH; CDR2 reads LQKENI. CDR3 sequence (DNA): TGTGCCAGCCTACCGGGTGTCAACTATGGCTACACCTTC. The encoded protein is CASLPGVNYGYTF. Full variable domain (remainder filled in from reference TRBV18 and TRBJ1-2): NAGVMQNPRHLVRRRGQEARLRCSPMKGHSHVYWYRQLPEEGLKFMVYLQKENIIDESGMPKERFSAEFPKEGPSILRIQQVVRGDSAAYFCASLPGVNYGYTFGSGTRLTVV.

CDR3: CASSQGAGGYGYTF. For the CDR3, the DNA is TGCGCCAGCAGCCAGGGGGCAGGGGGCTATGGCTACACCTTC. The V call is TRBV5-1, the J call TRBJ1-2; 8 bases line up with TRBD1. Looked up from germline, CDR1 is SGHRS and CDR2 is YFSETQ. There are 14 residues in the CDR3. V lost 4 bases, J lost 4 bases, and 6 bases stayed unmatched.

The chain employs TRBV4-3 and TRBJ1-2; D is uncertain. Between the trimmed V and J ends, which lost 0 bases and 2 bases, there was a span of 10 bases. The CDR3 sequence is 15 residues long. Germline lookup yields CDR1 LGHNA and CDR2 YSLEER. This CDR3 is CASSQDASFNYGYTF. The CDR3 region has the DNA TGCGCCAGCAGCCAAGATGCCAGTTTCAACTATGGCTACACCTTC.

The J gene is TRBJ1-1, the V gene TRBV28, with 7 bases lining up with TRBD1. The trim removed 6 bases at V and 5 bases at J, leaving 6 bases unmatched. Germline V CDR1 and CDR2: MDHEN, SYDVKM. The CDR3 is made up of 13 amino acids. CDR3: CASSPTGRTEAFF. In nucleotides, the CDR3 is TGTGCCAGCAGCCCGACAGGGCGGACTGAAGCTTTCTTT.

To note about this clone: Other nucleotide sequences in the sample specify the same CDR3. The DNA for the CDR3 is TGTGCCAGCAGCTTCTTGACAGGGGGGGAGACCCAGTACTTC. It yields the protein CASSFLTGGETQYF. The V and J genes are TRBV7-2 and TRBJ2-5; 9 bases are a match to TRBD1. Trimming cost V 3 bases and J 5 bases; bases outside gene matches: 4. The CDR3 extends over 14 amino acids. Germline V lookup: CDR1 SGHTA, CDR2 FQGNSA.

Points on this clone: This sequence may be a read error, since a much larger clone differs from it by one base. The V gene is TRBV7-8, the J gene TRBJ1-1; no clear D gene. The CDR3 is made up of 13 amino acids. CDR1 is SGHVS and CDR2 is FQNEAQ in the germline V gene. V lost 1 base and J 1 base, leaving 4 bases between the germline ends. The chain's CDR3 is CASSLEANTEAFF. The CDR3 region has the DNA TGTGCCAGCAGCTTAGAGGCGAACACTGAAGCTTTCTTT.

The chain recombines TRBV6-1 with TRBJ2-5; 12 bases map to TRBD2. Trimming at V came to 6 bases and at J to 5 bases, leaving 7 bases not matched to a gene. The germline gives CDR1 MNHNS, CDR2 SASEGT. The CDR3 covers 15 residues. CDR3 coding DNA: TGTGCCAGCAGACTACTAGCGGGGGGCGGGGAGACCCAGTACTTC. It translates to CASRLLAGGGETQYF.

The chain is built from TRBV5-1 and TRBJ1-5; D might be TRBD1 (5 bases). Looked up from germline, CDR1 is SGHRS and CDR2 is YFSETQ. Trimming removed 5 bases from V and 2 bases from J, with 8 bases in between. The CDR3 runs to 13 residues. Here the CDR3 DNA reads TGCGCCAGCAGTCTCAGGGGCAATCAGCCCCAGCATTTT. Protein product: CASSLRGNQPQHF.

V and J are TRBV29-1 and TRBJ1-1, with D possibly being TRBD1 (5 bases). The V end lost 7 bases, the J end lost 3 bases, and 12 bases lay between the germline ends. From germline, CDR1 is SQVTM and CDR2 ANQGSEA. There are 12 residues in the CDR3. The CDR3 DNA sequence: TGCAGCGGCCGATGGGGCGACACTGAAGCTTTCTTT. This translates into CSGRWGDTEAFF. Looking up the rest from reference TRBV29-1 and TRBJ1-1 gives the full variable domain: SAVISQKPSRDICQRGTSLTIQCQVDSQVTMMFWYRQQPGQSLTLIATANQGSEATYESGFVIDKFPISRPNLTFSTLTVSNMSPEDSSIYLCSGRWGDTEAFFGQGTRLTVV.